This T cell receptor (beta chain) came from a study of follicular helper T cells after annual influenza vaccination. This CDR3 is built from 16 residues. V was clipped by 0 bases and J by 0 bases; unmatched bases: 4. CDR1 and CDR2 from the germline V gene are LNHNV and YYDKDF (reference sequence). In the case of this clone: The antigen is undetermined.

Study-wide findings and caveats: ICOS+CD38+ cTfh clonality tracked population frequency, and its change tracked circulating plasmablast change.

Profiling relied on immunoSEQ multiplex PCR, and the TCRdb table lists in-frame clones only, not all of them. The sample contains some 15,000 clones, about four fifths of which appear only once. Sample time point: 2014-2015 season, 7 days after vaccination. Subjects lived in the community and lacked influenza vaccine within the prior 6 months. Per time point, roughly 35-110 mL of blood was sampled. ICOS+CD38+ and ICOS-CD38- fractions were sorted from non-naive CD4+CXCR5+PD-1+ cells. This clonotype was obtained from an adult who received the influenza vaccine. Here the sequenced sample was CXCR5+ CD38- circulating T follicular helper cells from blood, taken 7 days after influenza vaccination. As to subset: circulating Tfh, non-naive CD4+CXCR5+PD-1+ (ICOS+CD38+ or ICOS-CD38-). V and J are TRBV15 and TRBJ1-2; the match to TRBD1 covers 7 bases. For the CDR3, the DNA is TGTGCCACCAGCAGAGATGACAGGGCAGCTAACTATGGCTACACCTTC. This encodes CATSRDDRAANYGYTF.